This TCR beta chain was captured by sequencing in a study of beta chain features in type 1 diabetes. All of the isolated RNA was reverse transcribed, so expressed TCRB transcripts were sequenced. Clones were sequenced by immunoSEQ multiplex PCR, and TCRdb holds only the in-frame ones, with some missing. Of about 140,000 clones in the sample, roughly 7.2% are singletons; the top ten hold about 1.4%. Study conclusions and caveats: A moderate, significant TCRB CDR3 shortening appeared in type 1 diabetes across four CD4+ subsets.

The CDR3 sequence is 14 residues long. V trimming: 5 bases; J trimming: 6 bases; junction bases outside the gene matches: 9. Germline V gives CDR1 MDHEN, CDR2 SYDVKM. This clone has at least ten counts. Its antigen is currently unknown. The sequencing sample was made of central memory CD4+ T cells from blood. This TCR derives from a woman aged 30 to 39 in good health. J is TRBJ2-7 and V is TRBV28, with 8 bases lining up with TRBD1. The CDR3 loop is CASSTTGVVGEQYF. CDR3 nucleotides: TGTGCCAGCAGTACGACAGGGGTGGTCGGCGAGCAGTACTTC.